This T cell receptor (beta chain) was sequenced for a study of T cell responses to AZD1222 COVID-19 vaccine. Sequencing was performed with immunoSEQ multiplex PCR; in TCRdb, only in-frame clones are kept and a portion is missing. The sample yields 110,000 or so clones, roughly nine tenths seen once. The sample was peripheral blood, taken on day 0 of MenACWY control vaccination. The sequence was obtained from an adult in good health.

The DNA of the CDR3 is TGTGCCAGCAGTGGGACTAGCGGGGCCTACAATGAGCAGTTCTTC. Protein product: CASSGTSGAYNEQFF. J is TRBJ2-1 and V is TRBV6-6; 13 bases line up with TRBD2. Trimming took 5 bases from V and 2 from J; bases not matched to a gene: 0. The germline gives CDR1 MNHNY, CDR2 SVGAGI (reference sequence). There are 15 residues in the CDR3.